Sequencing of this TCR beta chain was carried out in a study of Tregs in tolerant kidney transplant recipients. Study-level results: Biological reproducibility was not directly addressed in this study. Activated donor B cell expansion appeared to reveal the most relevant donor-specific TCRbeta repertoire. Findings come from small patient numbers and require larger validation.

Unstimulated regulatory T cells (CD4+CD25+CD127-), CD4+CD25- non-regulatory cells, CD4 and CD8 cells were FACS-sorted from thawed PBMCs. Trimming took 4 bases from V and 4 from J; bases not matched to a gene: 7. The CDR3 contains 15 residues. Germline V gene lookup returns CDR1 SGHRS and CDR2 YFSETQ. This clone was counted only a few times. Antigen: not known. Sequencing was performed with immunoSEQ multiplex PCR; in TCRdb, only in-frame clones are kept and a portion is missing. The repertoire consists of about 240,000 clones, with more than 65% occurring once and the leading ten covering 0.5% to 0.65%.

V gene TRBV5-1 combines with J gene TRBJ2-7; 11 bases match TRBD1. The sequence was obtained from a human donor in good health. Sequencing was carried out using CD4+ T cells from blood. The chain's CDR3 is CASSLGTGGTYEQYF. The DNA for the CDR3 is TGCGCCAGCAGCCTCGGGACAGGGGGGACTTACGAGCAGTACTTC.